This is a list of T cell receptor beta chains from one sample in a study of blood T cell repertoires in COVID-19. The repertoire was sequenced with immunoSEQ multiplex PCR; TCRdb's copy has only in-frame clones and lacks some. The sample lists a few hundred thousand clones; 87% were seen once. The sequencing input was PBMCs or T cells enriched from blood (not recorded which). Every receptor here comes from a man in his late teens or twenties with acute COVID-19. CDR3s include the opening cysteine and the closing phenylalanine or tryptophan. A D gene is named only where the DNA matches it firmly. Not every row has a clone size; where given, it reads once, few, many or a size class.

len: 13; d_gene: -; j_gene: TRBJ1-1; v_gene: TRBV7-2; abundance: -; CDR3nt: TGTGCCAGCAGCTCTCGGGGGTCAAGAGGAGCTTTCTTT; CDR3aa: CASSSRGSRGAFF
len: 16; d_gene: TRBD2; j_gene: TRBJ2-3; v_gene: TRBV27; abundance: -; CDR3nt: TGTGCCAGCAGTTTGCACGCGGGAGGCACCACAGATACGCAGTATTTT; CDR3aa: CASSLHAGGTTDTQYF
len: 16; d_gene: TRBD2; j_gene: TRBJ2-1; v_gene: TRBV28; abundance: -; CDR3nt: TGTGCCAGCAGGGGACTAGCGGTTGACTCCTACAATGAGCAGTTCTTC; CDR3aa: CASRGLAVDSYNEQFF
len: 14; d_gene: -; j_gene: TRBJ1-4; v_gene: TRBV7-8; abundance: -; CDR3nt: TGTGCCAGCAGCCCGGGGGGCACTAATGAAAAACTGTTTTTT; CDR3aa: CASSPGGTNEKLFF
len: 18; d_gene: -; j_gene: TRBJ1-6; v_gene: TRBV14; abundance: once; CDR3nt: TGTGCCAGCAGCCAGCGGGATCACAACGGCTCCTATAATTCACCCCTCCACTTT; CDR3aa: CASSQRDHNGSYNSPLHF
len: 17; d_gene: TRBD2; j_gene: TRBJ2-3; v_gene: TRBV11-2; abundance: -; CDR3nt: TGTGCCAGCAGACCAAGACTAGCGGGAGGTGGGGCAGATACGCAGTATTTT; CDR3aa: CASRPRLAGGGADTQYF
len: 16; d_gene: TRBD2; j_gene: TRBJ2-2; v_gene: TRBV4-1; abundance: -; CDR3nt: TGCGCCAGCAGCCAAGAAAGCGGGGTTTACACCGGGGAGCTGTTTTTT; CDR3aa: CASSQESGVYTGELFF
len: 16; d_gene: -; j_gene: TRBJ2-5; v_gene: TRBV19; abundance: -; CDR3nt: TGTGCCAGTAGTATCTTGTTCAGAACCCCGGGGGAGACCCAGTACTTC; CDR3aa: CASSILFRTPGETQYF
len: 17; d_gene: TRBD2; j_gene: TRBJ2-7; v_gene: TRBV11-2; abundance: -; CDR3nt: TGTGCCAGCAGCTTAGGTGATAGCGGGAGTTGGTGGCTCGAGCAGTACTTC; CDR3aa: CASSLGDSGSWWLEQYF
len: 16; d_gene: -; j_gene: TRBJ1-6; v_gene: TRBV13; abundance: -; CDR3nt: TGTGCCAGCAGCTTAGGGAGAGCAGACTACAATTCACCCCTCCACTTT; CDR3aa: CASSLGRADYNSPLHF
len: 14; d_gene: -; j_gene: TRBJ1-1; v_gene: TRBV4-2; abundance: -; CDR3nt: TGTGCCAGCAGCGTTACAGGGATCGGCACTGAAGCTTTCTTT; CDR3aa: CASSVTGIGTEAFF
len: 15; d_gene: TRBD2; j_gene: TRBJ2-1; v_gene: TRBV19; abundance: few; CDR3nt: TGTGCCAGTAGTATAGGCCTAGCGGGGGTCAATGAGCAGTTCTTC; CDR3aa: CASSIGLAGVNEQFF
len: 13; d_gene: TRBD1; j_gene: TRBJ1-2; v_gene: TRBV12-3/TRBV12-4; abundance: -; CDR3nt: TGTGCCAGCGCGGCAGGGGGCAACTATGGCTACACCTTC; CDR3aa: CASAAGGNYGYTF
len: 12; d_gene: -; j_gene: TRBJ2-7; v_gene: TRBV7-9; abundance: once; CDR3nt: TGTGCCAGCAGGACATCTCCCTGCGAGCAGTACTTC; CDR3aa: CASRTSPCEQYF
len: 14; d_gene: TRBD1; j_gene: TRBJ1-1; v_gene: TRBV2; abundance: -; CDR3nt: TGTGCCAGCAGGGATGGGACAGGGGGGCCGTTAACTTTCTTT; CDR3aa: CASRDGTGGPLTFF
len: 12; d_gene: -; j_gene: TRBJ1-1; v_gene: TRBV28; abundance: once; CDR3nt: TGTGCCAGCAGTTCTGGACACCAAGCGGCTTTCTTT; CDR3aa: CASSSGHQAAFF
len: 12; d_gene: -; j_gene: TRBJ2-7; v_gene: TRBV29-1; abundance: once; CDR3nt: TGCAGCGTGGAAACAGAGACCTACGAGCAGTACTTC; CDR3aa: CSVETETYEQYF
len: 19; d_gene: TRBD2; j_gene: TRBJ2-1; v_gene: TRBV5-1; abundance: -; CDR3nt: TGCGCCAGCAGCTTGGATAACCGTGTCCGAAGCGGGAGAATAAATGAGCAGTTCTTC; CDR3aa: CASSLDNRVRSGRINEQFF
len: 16; d_gene: TRBD1; j_gene: TRBJ1-5; v_gene: TRBV28; abundance: -; CDR3nt: TGTGCCAGCAGCCGAAAGACTTGGGACAGCGATCAGCCCCAGCATTTT; CDR3aa: CASSRKTWDSDQPQHF
len: 16; d_gene: -; j_gene: TRBJ2-2; v_gene: TRBV7-3; abundance: -; CDR3nt: TGTGCCAGCAGCTTAGGAGGGACTCCGAACACCGGGGAGCTGTTTTTT; CDR3aa: CASSLGGTPNTGELFF